This TCR beta chain was recovered during a study of long-term antiretroviral therapy in people with HIV. Across the whole study: About a decade before 2015, the earliest samples were taken when ART was typically delayed.

The study's findings and limits: Repertoires with HIV possessed tighter CDR3 length spans than those of controls.

On this clone: The antigen remains unidentified.

Participants who had HIV were, without exception, treated in the United States. At the survey level, the v3.0 immunoSEQ assay was run. The assay was immunoSEQ multiplex PCR, and TCRdb's table has in-frame clones only and misses some. In the table there are 21,000 or so clones, approximately 87% of which are singletons. This specimen was unsorted PBMCs, taken 2.6 years after starting antiretroviral therapy. The receptor's source is a woman in her 50s with HIV.

The CDR3 here is CASGTTGNSNQPQHF. The CDR3 bases are TGTGCTAGTGGTACAACAGGTAACAGCAATCAGCCCCAGCATTTT. The chain employs TRBV12-5 and TRBJ1-5; D is perhaps TRBD1 (5 bases). This CDR3 is built from 15 residues. V was clipped by 5 bases and J by 1 base, with 12 bases between them. The germline gives CDR1 LGHNT, CDR2 FRNRAP. The complete variable domain, with remaining parts taken from reference TRBV12-5 and TRBJ1-5, reads DARVTQTPRHKVTEMGQEVTMRCQPILGHNTVFWYRQTMMQGLELLAYFRNRAPLDDSGMPKDRFSAEMPDATLATLKIQPSEPRDSAVYFCASGTTGNSNQPQHFGDGTRLSIL.